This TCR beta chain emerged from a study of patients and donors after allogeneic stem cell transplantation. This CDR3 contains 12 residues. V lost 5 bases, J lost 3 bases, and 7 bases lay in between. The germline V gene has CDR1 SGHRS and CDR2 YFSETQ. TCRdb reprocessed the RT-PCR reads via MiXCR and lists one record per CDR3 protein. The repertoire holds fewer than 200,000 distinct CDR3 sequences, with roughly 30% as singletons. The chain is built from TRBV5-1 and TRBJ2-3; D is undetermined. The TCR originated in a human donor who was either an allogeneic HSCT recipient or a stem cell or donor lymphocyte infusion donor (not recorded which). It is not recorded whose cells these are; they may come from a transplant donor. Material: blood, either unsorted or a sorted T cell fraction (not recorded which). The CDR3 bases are TGCGCCAGCAGAACACAGACAGATACGCAGTATTTT. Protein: CASRTQTDTQYF.